A single sample is the source of the 25 T cell receptor beta chains below, sequenced in a study of neoadjuvant nivolumab and ipilimumab in lung cancer. The method was immunoSEQ multiplex PCR; TCRdb's version includes in-frame clones alone and lacks a portion of them. The data hold tens of thousands of clones, with more than 70% observed a single time. Sequenced material: peripheral blood, taken before neoadjuvant nivolumab, alone or with ipilimumab. All receptors derive from an adult with non-small cell lung cancer.

This clone was picked up a small number of times. V usage is TRBV11-2 and J usage is TRBJ2-6; D is unresolved. Looked up from germline, CDR1 is SGHAT and CDR2 is FQNNGV. With 5 bases removed from V and 2 bases from J, the gap between germline ends came to 16 bases. The CDR3 extends over 17 amino acids. In DNA, the CDR3 is TGTGCCAGCAGCCCCCGAAACAGCGTCCCTGGGGCCAACGTCCTGACTTTC. Translation gives CASSPRNSVPGANVLTF.

This chain connects TRBV5-4 to TRBJ2-4; possible D gene TRBD2, 7 bases. Germline V gene data show CDR1 as SGHNT and CDR2 as YYREEE (reference sequence). There are 15 residues in the CDR3. The V gene lost 0 bases and the J gene lost 4 bases, with 11 bases spanning the gap. CDR3 loop: CASSLAGGRKNIQYF. The CDR3 coding sequence is TGTGCCAGCAGCTTGGCGGGGGGCCGGAAAAACATTCAGTACTTC.

The chain uses TRBV7-9 and TRBJ2-3; TRBD1 aligns across 7 bases. The CDR3 contains 14 residues. The ends lost 5 bases at V and 9 bases at J; junction bases unmatched: 11. Germline V CDR1 and CDR2: SEHNR, FQNEAQ (reference sequence). The CDR3 protein is CASSPQLTGITQYF. CDR3 nucleotide sequence: TGTGCCAGCAGCCCTCAACTGACAGGGATCACGCAGTATTTT.

The table lists this clone with a count of one. The V gene is TRBV5-1, the J gene TRBJ2-5, with 9 bases identical to TRBD1. This CDR3 has 15 amino acids. After removal of 4 bases from V and 3 bases from J, the junction contained 7 bases not matched to a gene. Germline V gene lookup returns CDR1 SGHRS and CDR2 YFSETQ. For the CDR3, the DNA is TGCGCCAGCAGCACACAGGGGGCGCTGAAAGAGACCCAGTACTTC. It encodes CASSTQGALKETQYF.

This clone was observed a few times. This rearrangement joins TRBV14 to TRBJ1-1; no reliable D call. Trimming took off 0 bases at V and 6 bases at J, with 5 bases between the two ends. CDR1 and CDR2 (germline): SGHDN, FVKESK. The CDR3 covers 12 residues. CDR3 in amino acids: CASSQDSAEAFF. The CDR3 DNA is TGTGCCAGCAGCCAAGATTCGGCTGAAGCTTTCTTT.

This clone was seen once. CDR3 sequence: CASRPQGAGETQYF. The CDR3 DNA sequence: TGTGCCAGCCGACCGCAGGGGGCCGGAGAGACCCAGTACTTC. The chain carries TRBV6-5 and TRBJ2-5; 8 bases map to TRBD1. After removal of 8 bases from V and 4 bases from J, the junction contained 9 bases not matched to a gene. Germline CDR1 MNHEY, CDR2 SVGAGI. The CDR3 is made up of 14 amino acids.

The chain recombines TRBV27 with TRBJ2-7; TRBD2 aligns across 7 bases. V lost 6 bases and J lost 2; bases outside the gene matches: 7. Germline-derived CDR1 and CDR2 are MNHEY and SMNVEV (reference sequence). The CDR3 is 14 amino acids. CDR3 nucleotides: TGTGCCAGCAGGCCCTGGGGGGGAACCTACGAGCAGTACTTC. Translated, it gives CASRPWGGTYEQYF.

The chain joins TRBV11-1 to TRBJ2-7, with 7 bases that match TRBD1. V shed 0 bases, J shed 5 bases, and the junction held 7 bases outside the gene matches. This CDR3 is built from 15 residues. Per germline, CDR1 SGHAT and CDR2 FQDESV (reference sequence). This CDR3 reads CASSLAAQGSDEQYF. The CDR3 DNA reads TGTGCCAGCAGCTTAGCGGCACAGGGGTCCGACGAGCAGTACTTC.

The V and J genes are TRBV5-1 and TRBJ2-1; 10 bases align to TRBD2. V was clipped by 4 bases and J by 0 bases; unmatched bases: 4. This CDR3 region has 16 residues. CDR1 SGHRS and CDR2 YFSETQ come from the germline V gene. Written as DNA, the CDR3 is TGCGCCAGCAGCCCCAGCGGGGGGGCCTCCTACAATGAGCAGTTCTTC. This translates into CASSPSGGASYNEQFF.

The V call is TRBV19, the J call TRBJ1-1, with 8 bases identical to TRBD1. The germline CDR1 and CDR2 sequences are LNHDA and SQIVND (reference sequence). CDR3 length: 15 residues. V lost 4 bases, J lost 0 bases, and 4 bases stayed unmatched. The CDR3 DNA follows: TGTGCCAGTAGTAGGGGACAGGTGGTGAACACTGAAGCTTTCTTT. Its translation is CASSRGQVVNTEAFF.

This clone was observed a handful of times. This sequence joins TRBV9 and TRBJ2-7, with TRBD2 matching 9 bases. The CDR3 spans 16 residues. The V gene end was trimmed by 0 bases and the J gene end by 0 bases; junction bases not matched to a gene: 4. Germline assignment: CDR1 SGDLS and CDR2 YYNGEE. In DNA form, the CDR3 reads TGTGCCAGCAGCGTAGGGGCTAGCGGGAACTCCTACGAGCAGTACTTC. It encodes CASSVGASGNSYEQYF.

This clone was observed a handful of times. V is TRBV7-6 and J is TRBJ1-5, with TRBD1 matching over 7 bases. The germline CDR1 and CDR2 sequences are SGHVS and FNYEAQ. CDR3 size: 14 residues. The V segment lost 3 bases and the J segment 7 bases; nucleotides outside the gene matches: 6. The CDR3 nucleotides are TGTGCCAGCAGCTTTGCTGACAGGGAACAGCCCCAGCATTTT. This sequence encodes CASSFADREQPQHF.

The rearrangement joins TRBV5-1 to TRBJ2-5; D possibly corresponds to TRBD1 (5 bases). CDR1 is SGHRS and CDR2 is YFSETQ in the germline V gene. The length of the CDR3 is 13 residues. V shed 2 bases and J shed 5 bases, with 10 bases lying between them. CDR3: CASSFQGMETQYF. Written as DNA, the CDR3 is TGCGCCAGCAGCTTCCAGGGTATGGAGACCCAGTACTTC.

V is TRBV9 and J is TRBJ1-3; 8 bases align to TRBD1. The germline V gene encodes CDR1 SGDLS and CDR2 YYNGEE. Losses at the gene ends were 4 bases for V and 3 bases for J; bases not matched to a gene: 6. The CDR3 loop spans 15 amino acids. The CDR3 coding sequence is TGTGCCAGCAGCCCCCGGGACAGGATTGGAAACACCATATATTTT. Protein sequence: CASSPRDRIGNTIYF.

The chain couples TRBV19 to TRBJ2-1; D is possibly TRBD1 (6 bases). Germline V CDR1 and CDR2: LNHDA, SQIVND (reference sequence). Deletions cut 2 bases from V and 3 bases from J, with 11 bases between. This CDR3 spans 15 amino acids. This CDR3 reads CASSITQGFYNEQFF. Written as DNA, the CDR3 is TGTGCCAGTAGTATAACTCAGGGGTTCTACAATGAGCAGTTCTTC.

This chain connects TRBV5-8 to TRBJ2-4; TRBD2 matches at 9 bases. CDR1 is SGHTS, CDR2 YDEGEE, per germline. Germline trimming cut 4 bases from V and 7 bases from J; bases unmatched to any gene: 6. The CDR3 has 14 residues. The CDR3 bases are TGTGCCAGCAGCCCCGGACTAGCGACGAACATTCAGTACTTC. Translation: CASSPGLATNIQYF.

The rearrangement links TRBV10-3 to TRBJ1-2, with unresolved D. The CDR3 loop spans 14 amino acids. The V and J ends lost 0 bases and 3 bases respectively, with 8 bases between them. Germline V gene lookup returns CDR1 ENHRY and CDR2 SYGVKD. The CDR3 sequence is CAISESNSHYGYTF. In DNA, the CDR3 is TGTGCCATCAGTGAGTCGAACAGTCACTATGGCTACACCTTC.

The gene calls are TRBV18 and TRBJ2-7; 12 nucleotides line up with TRBD2. The V gene's germline CDR1 is KGHSH and CDR2 LQKENI. This CDR3 spans 13 amino acids. The V segment lost 8 bases and the J segment 3 bases; nucleotides outside the gene matches: 2. The CDR3: CASGLAGSYEQYF. CDR3 coding DNA: TGTGCCAGCGGACTAGCGGGGAGCTACGAGCAGTACTTC. The whole variable domain, remainder taken from reference TRBV18 and TRBJ2-7, is NAGVMQNPRHLVRRRGQEARLRCSPMKGHSHVYWYRQLPEEGLKFMVYLQKENIIDESGMPKERFSAEFPKEGPSILRIQQVVRGDSAAYFCASGLAGSYEQYFGPGTRLTVT.

The chain employs TRBV27 and TRBJ1-2; 8 nucleotides line up with TRBD1. Per the germline V gene, CDR1 is MNHEY and CDR2 is SMNVEV (reference sequence). V trimming: 3 bases; J trimming: 4 bases; junction bases outside the gene matches: 1. CDR3 length equals 13 residues. DNA for the CDR3: TGTGCCAGCAGTTTTGACAGGGGCTATGGCTACACCTTC. Translation: CASSFDRGYGYTF.

The chain couples TRBV19 to TRBJ2-3; TRBD2 matches at 13 bases. J lost 3 bases, V lost 3 bases, and 6 bases had no gene match. The CDR3 contains 17 residues. Germline V lookup: CDR1 LNHDA, CDR2 SQIVND (reference sequence). CDR3 nucleotides: TGTGCCAGTAGTATCCGGGGACTAGCGGGGTGGACAGATACGCAGTATTTT. Amino acids: CASSIRGLAGWTDTQYF. Based on the CDR3 plus reference TRBV19 and TRBJ2-3, the full variable domain is DGGITQSPKYLFRKEGQNVTLSCEQNLNHDAMYWYRQDPGQGLRLIYYSQIVNDFQKGDIAEGYSVSREKKESFPLTVTSAQKNPTAFYLCASSIRGLAGWTDTQYFGPGTRLTVL.

The gene calls are TRBV18 and TRBJ1-1; D is unclear. The V and J ends lost 2 bases and 3 bases respectively, with 7 bases between them. Per germline, CDR1 KGHSH and CDR2 LQKENI. The CDR3 covers 13 residues. This CDR3 is CASSPGSDTEAFF. CDR3 in DNA: TGTGCCAGCTCACCAGGGAGTGACACTGAAGCTTTCTTT. The full variable domain, completed using reference TRBV18 and TRBJ1-1, is NAGVMQNPRHLVRRRGQEARLRCSPMKGHSHVYWYRQLPEEGLKFMVYLQKENIIDESGMPKERFSAEFPKEGPSILRIQQVVRGDSAAYFCASSPGSDTEAFFGQGTRLTVV.

V usage is TRBV11-2 and J usage is TRBJ2-3; 7 nucleotides agree with TRBD2. V lost 5 bases and J lost 6; bases outside the gene matches: 11. The V gene's germline CDR1 is SGHAT and CDR2 FQNNGV. The CDR3 is 15 amino acids. The CDR3 nucleotides are TGTGCCAGCAGCGCCACCGGGACTAATTTCGATACGCAGTATTTT. This translates into CASSATGTNFDTQYF.

The chain employs TRBV11-1 and TRBJ2-7; weak D call: TRBD1 (6 bases). The CDR3 consists of 17 residues. Trimming shortened V by 0 bases and J by 3 bases, and 18 bases separated the two germline ends. The germline CDR1 and CDR2 sequences are SGHAT and FQDESV (reference sequence). The DNA of the CDR3 is TGTGCCAGCAGCTTAGCTGGGTTGGGGGCCAGCGTCTACGAGCAGTACTTC. Residues: CASSLAGLGASVYEQYF. The whole variable domain, filled in from reference TRBV11-1 and TRBJ2-7, reads EAEVAQSPRYKITEKSQAVAFWCDPISGHATLYWYRQILGQGPELLVQFQDESVVDDSQLPKDRFSAERLKGVDSTLKIQPAELGDSAMYLCASSLAGLGASVYEQYFGPGTRLTVT.

The chain couples TRBV28 to TRBJ2-7; D ambiguous. V lost 2 bases to trimming and J lost 0 bases, with 8 bases between them. The CDR3 extends over 14 amino acids. The germline gives CDR1 MDHEN, CDR2 SYDVKM. This chain's CDR3 is CASSLIRYSYEQYF. CDR3 sequence (DNA): TGTGCCAGCAGTTTAATCCGATACTCCTACGAGCAGTACTTC.

V and J are TRBV7-3 and TRBJ2-3; D not resolved. Trimming stripped 1 base from V and 7 bases from J, with 12 bases between. Germline values: CDR1 SGHTA, CDR2 FQGTGA. This CDR3 has 14 amino acids. The DNA of the CDR3 is TGTGCCAGCAGCTTAAGTGGCGAGGAAAATACGCAGTATTTT. Amino acid sequence: CASSLSGEENTQYF.